This T cell receptor (beta chain) stems from a study of post-analysis software for immune sequencing data. Study details: The disease courses covered relapsing-remitting, secondary progressive and progressive-relapsing multiple sclerosis.

Every TCR beta cDNA library bore unique molecular identifiers. Between about 1 and 11 million T cells gave rise to a few hundred thousand cDNA molecules. Each CDR3 protein gets one entry after TCRdb re-called the PCR reads with MiXCR. The table lists roughly 800,000 distinct CDR3 sequences, roughly 30% of them singletons. This clonotype was detected a few times. Its antigen is unidentified. The CDR3 sequence is 15 residues long. Trimming cost V 4 bases and J 5 bases; bases outside gene matches: 10. CDR1 is SGHRS, CDR2 YFSETQ, per germline. The study, taken as a whole, reports: For normalized Chao1 diversity, multiple sclerosis patients scored significantly lower than controls did. Elevated frequency relative to controls characterized four or five TRBV segments in patients, TRBV5-6, TRBV5-1 and TRBV20-1 among them. Batch-mates among the samples co-clustered strongly by F measure.

The J gene is TRBJ1-2, the V gene TRBV5-1; 8 nucleotides match TRBD1. This receptor was taken from a girl aged 5-17 years with multiple sclerosis. Sequencing input: blood. The CDR3 sequence is CASSDRDRPLYGYTF. CDR3 nucleotide sequence: TGCGCCAGCAGCGACCGGGACAGGCCCCTTTATGGCTACACCTTC.